The following is a TCR beta chain sequence with its context. What it recognizes is unknown. This entry is derived from a study of T cell responses to AZD1222 COVID-19 vaccine. On the study more broadly: Second-dose recipients at about 4 or about 12 weeks were treated as one pooled group.

TCRdb's table, derived via immunoSEQ multiplex PCR, lists solely in-frame clones and lacks some. In the table there are approximately 110,000 clones, approximately 84% of which are singletons. From germline, CDR1 is SEHNR and CDR2 FQNEAQ (reference sequence). The CDR3 spans 15 residues. The V and J ends lost 4 bases and 7 bases respectively, with 16 bases between them. Study-wide results and limits: Spike-specific TCR breadth rose after two AZD1222 doses, and depth rose as well. Baseline antibody screening turned up just six seropositive AZD1222 recipients. Donors were largely white British and mainly female; clonal diversity was possibly underestimated.

The chain has TRBV7-9 and TRBJ1-4; D is uncertain. The sample consisted of peripheral blood, taken on day 0 of AZD1222 vaccination. The source of this sequence is an adult in good health. CDR3: CASSSSNGRSEKLFF. The CDR3 DNA reads TGTGCCAGCAGCTCGAGCAACGGTAGATCTGAAAAACTGTTTTTT.